What follows are 2 T cell receptor beta chains derived from one specimen sequenced in a study of cytomegalovirus exposure and HLA in healthy donors. The PCR ran on 60 Vbeta and 13 Jbeta primers. Assay used: immunoSEQ multiplex PCR; TCRdb lists only in-frame clones, some missing. Found here are around 110,000 clones, roughly 76% of them singletons; the top ten hold approximately 2%. The sample was PBMCs. The source is a young man in good health and CMV-seronegative.

This chain connects TRBV10-3 to TRBJ2-3, with D perhaps matching TRBD2 (5 bases). The germline gives CDR1 ENHRY, CDR2 SYGVKD. This CDR3 region has 15 residues. Trimming removed 3 bases from V and 3 bases from J, with 13 bases in between. CDR3 nucleotides: TGTGCCATCAGTGAAGAGGGATTGGTTACAGATACGCAGTATTTT. Translated: CAISEEGLVTDTQYF.

The V and J genes are TRBV4-2 and TRBJ2-1, with 11 bases identical to TRBD2. CDR3 length equals 15 residues. Trimming cost V 0 bases and J 6 bases; bases outside gene matches: 1. Germline lookup yields CDR1 LGHNA and CDR2 YNFKEQ. CDR3 residues: CASSQDSGGANEQFF. DNA for the CDR3: TGTGCCAGCAGCCAAGATAGCGGGGGGGCCAATGAGCAGTTCTTC.